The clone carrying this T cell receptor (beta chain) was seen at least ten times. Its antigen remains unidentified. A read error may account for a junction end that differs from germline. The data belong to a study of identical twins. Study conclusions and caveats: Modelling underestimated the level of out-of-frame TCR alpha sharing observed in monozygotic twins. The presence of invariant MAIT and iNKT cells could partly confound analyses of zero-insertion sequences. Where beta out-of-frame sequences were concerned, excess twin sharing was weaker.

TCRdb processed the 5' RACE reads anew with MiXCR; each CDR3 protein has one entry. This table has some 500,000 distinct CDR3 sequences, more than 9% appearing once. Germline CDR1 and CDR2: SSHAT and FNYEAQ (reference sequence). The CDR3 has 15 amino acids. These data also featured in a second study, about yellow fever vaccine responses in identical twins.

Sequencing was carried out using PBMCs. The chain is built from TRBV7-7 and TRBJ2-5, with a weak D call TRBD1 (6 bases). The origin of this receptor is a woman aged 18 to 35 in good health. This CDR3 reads CASSFLGTLEETQYF. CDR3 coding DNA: TGTGCTAGCAGCTTTCTCGGGACACTTGAAGAGACCCAGTACTTC. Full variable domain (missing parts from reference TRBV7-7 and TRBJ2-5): GAGVSQSPRYKVTKRGQDVTLRCDPISSHATLYWYQQALGQGPEFLTYFNYEAQPDKSGLPSDRFSAERPEGSISTLTIQRTEQRDSAMYRCASSFLGTLEETQYFGPGTRLLVL.